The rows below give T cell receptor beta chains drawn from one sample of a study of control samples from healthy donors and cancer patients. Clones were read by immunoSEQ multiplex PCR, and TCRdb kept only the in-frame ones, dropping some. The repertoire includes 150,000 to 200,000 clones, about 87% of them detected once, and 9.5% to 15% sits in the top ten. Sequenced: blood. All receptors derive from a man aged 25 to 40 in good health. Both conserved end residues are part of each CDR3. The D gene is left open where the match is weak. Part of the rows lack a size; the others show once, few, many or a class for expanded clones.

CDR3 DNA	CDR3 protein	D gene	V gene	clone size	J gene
TGTGCCAGCAGTGAGGTCCGCCGCACAGATACGCAGTATTTT	CASSEVRRTDTQYF	-	TRBV2	once	TRBJ2-3
TGTGCCAGCAGCTCCTCGGGACAGAGCTCCTATAGCAATCAGCCCCAGCATTTT	CASSSSGQSSYSNQPQHF	TRBD1	TRBV7-2	-	TRBJ1-5
TGTGCCAGCAGTGCTACAGGGGCCGGGGGGACTGAAGCTTTCTTT	CASSATGAGGTEAFF	TRBD1	TRBV2	few	TRBJ1-1
TGTGCCAGCAGCCAAGGGGAGACCCAGTACTTC	CASSQGETQYF	-	TRBV3-1/TRBV3-2	-	TRBJ2-5
TGTGCCAGCAGCTTAACGGCCGACAGGGGCGAGCAGTACTTC	CASSLTADRGEQYF	TRBD1	TRBV7-3	-	TRBJ2-7
TGTGCCAGCTACCTCACGGTGGGGCCAACCGGGGAGCTGTTTTTT	CASYLTVGPTGELFF	-	TRBV18	-	TRBJ2-2
TGCAGCGTCACTAGCGGGGGGGAGAATGAGCAGTTCTTC	CSVTSGGENEQFF	TRBD2	TRBV29-1	-	TRBJ2-1
TGTGCCAGCAGAAGGCCGGGACAGGGCCACGAGCAGTACTTC	CASRRPGQGHEQYF	TRBD1	TRBV6-5	-	TRBJ2-7
TGTGCCAGCAGACCCCAGGGGAATCAGCCCCAGCATTTT	CASRPQGNQPQHF	-	TRBV6-5	-	TRBJ1-5
TGCAGCGTTGATGCCGGGTGGGCGGGTAATGAAAAACTGTTTTTT	CSVDAGWAGNEKLFF	-	TRBV29-1	-	TRBJ1-4
TGTGCCAGCAGCCCGCTAGTACAGGGTAACCATGGCTACACCTTC	CASSPLVQGNHGYTF	-	TRBV5-6	few	TRBJ1-2
TGTGCCAGCAGCAGGGGTAGAACTGGAAACACCATATATTTT	CASSRGRTGNTIYF	-	TRBV27	-	TRBJ1-3
TGTGCCAGCAGTCCATGGGTAGCGGGGGAATCTGAGCAGTTCTTC	CASSPWVAGESEQFF	-	TRBV21-1	-	TRBJ2-1
TGTGCCAGCAGTTCCCGACACCCCGGGGCTTTCTTT	CASSSRHPGAFF	-	TRBV12-3/TRBV12-4	few	TRBJ1-1
TGTGCCAGCAGCCCCTGGACAGTTCATGAAGCTTTCTTT	CASSPWTVHEAFF	-	TRBV7-9	-	TRBJ1-1
TGTGCCAGCAGTTACTCGAAACAGGGGAGGCGCGGCTACACCTTC	CASSYSKQGRRGYTF	TRBD1	TRBV6-5	-	TRBJ1-2
TGTGCCAGCACCGTCAGGGTAGAGGTTTCAGTCACTGAAGCTTTCTTT	CASTVRVEVSVTEAFF	-	TRBV28	-	TRBJ1-1
TGTGCCAGTAGTACCAGCGGGAAGTTCAGTGAGCAGTTCTTC	CASSTSGKFSEQFF	TRBD2	TRBV19	-	TRBJ2-1
TGTGCCAGCAGCGTAGAAGAGACAGTTAATGAAAAACTGTTTTTT	CASSVEETVNEKLFF	-	TRBV9	-	TRBJ1-4
TGTGCCAGCAGTATACCGGGAGCCAAAAACATTCAGTACTTC	CASSIPGAKNIQYF	-	TRBV27	-	TRBJ2-4
TGTGCCCACCAACGGGACTACCCGCAGTATTTT	CAHQRDYPQYF	TRBD2	TRBV3-1/TRBV3-2	-	TRBJ2-3
TGTGCCAGCAGCGTGACGGGACACCCGAACACTGAAGCTTTCTTT	CASSVTGHPNTEAFF	-	TRBV9	-	TRBJ1-1
TGTGCCAGCCGGAGATCTGGTTTCGGGGGCACAGATACGCAGTATTTT	CASRRSGFGGTDTQYF	-	TRBV2	-	TRBJ2-3
TGTGCCAGCAGCCGCGGGACCCCGTCCTACAATGAGCAGTTCTTC	CASSRGTPSYNEQFF	-	TRBV4-2	-	TRBJ2-1
TGTGCCAGCAGCTTAGAGCGGGGGGGACTCACAGATACGCAGTATTTT	CASSLERGGLTDTQYF	TRBD2	TRBV11-3	-	TRBJ2-3
TGTGCCAGCAGCCAAGATTCTAGCGAAGGTACGCAGTATTTT	CASSQDSSEGTQYF	-	TRBV4-2	-	TRBJ2-3
TGTGCCACCAGTGAAGGAGGGCCCCAGCATTTT	CATSEGGPQHF	-	TRBV24-1	few	TRBJ1-5
TGTGCCAGCAGCTTCCAGGGACAGCGAAATTCACCCCTCCACTTT	CASSFQGQRNSPLHF	TRBD1	TRBV5-6	-	TRBJ1-6
TGTGCCAGCAGTTACTCGAGGTTCGGGGTCAATGAGCAGTTCTTC	CASSYSRFGVNEQFF	-	TRBV6-5	-	TRBJ2-1
TGCGCCAGCAGCTTGTCGGTGAACACTGAAGCTTTCTTT	CASSLSVNTEAFF	-	TRBV5-1	-	TRBJ1-1
TGTGCCAGCTCACCACCCGGGGGACCCTCCTACGAGCAGTACTTC	CASSPPGGPSYEQYF	-	TRBV18	-	TRBJ2-7
TGCAGTGGAGCTTCGGAGACCCAGTACTTC	CSGASETQYF	-	TRBV20-1	-	TRBJ2-5
TGTGCCAGTAGTATGGTAGCGCGTTTTCCCTACAATGAGCAGTTCTTC	CASSMVARFPYNEQFF	-	TRBV19	-	TRBJ2-1
TGTGCCAGCAGCTCTACGCCCCGAACAGGGACGGAGCTGTTTTTT	CASSSTPRTGTELFF	-	TRBV7-2	-	TRBJ2-2
TGTGCCAGCAGATCCGGGTCCCCGATTGGCTACACCTTC	CASRSGSPIGYTF	-	TRBV25-1	-	TRBJ1-2
TGCAGCGCAATCCCGGGACAGCTCAACACCGGGGAGCTGTTTTTT	CSAIPGQLNTGELFF	TRBD1	TRBV29-1	-	TRBJ2-2
TGTGCCAGCAGCCCCCTCCCGGGACCCCACGAGCAGTACTTC	CASSPLPGPHEQYF	-	TRBV27	-	TRBJ2-7
TGTGCCAGCAGTGAAACCAGAAACTCTGGAAACACCATATATTTT	CASSETRNSGNTIYF	-	TRBV6-1	-	TRBJ1-3
TGTGCCAGCAGCGCAGGTCGGCCTACAGGCTATGGCTACACCTTC	CASSAGRPTGYGYTF	-	TRBV7-9	few	TRBJ1-2
TGTGCCAGTAGTAACCGACCGGCAGATACGCAGTATTTT	CASSNRPADTQYF	-	TRBV19	-	TRBJ2-3
TGTGCCAGCAGCCCCCTACTAGTAACAGATACGCAGTATTTT	CASSPLLVTDTQYF	-	TRBV11-2	-	TRBJ2-3
TGTGCCACCAGTGACACCTTTGGACAGAGCCAAGAGACCCAGTACTTC	CATSDTFGQSQETQYF	-	TRBV24-1	-	TRBJ2-5
TGCGCCAGCAGCCAAAACCCCGGGGAGCTGTTTTTT	CASSQNPGELFF	-	TRBV4-3	-	TRBJ2-2
TGCGCCAGCAGCTTGAACCGAGGGGGGAACACCGGGGAGCTGTTTTTT	CASSLNRGGNTGELFF	-	TRBV5-1	-	TRBJ2-2
TGTGCCACCAGCCCCGGACAGGGAGGGGGGGGGACTGAAGCTTTCTTT	CATSPGQGGGGTEAFF	TRBD1	TRBV24-1	-	TRBJ1-1
TGTGCCAGCAGCCAAGAGCGGGGCGGGGGATTGGGGGGCTACACCTTC	CASSQERGGGLGGYTF	-	TRBV4-2	few	TRBJ1-2
TGTGCCAGCAGCCCCACAGGTTCTGGAAACACCATATATTTT	CASSPTGSGNTIYF	-	TRBV9	-	TRBJ1-3
TGTGCCAGCAGCCAAGAGGGGTTTGGGAAAGAGGTCAAGAACACTGAAGCTTTCTTT	CASSQEGFGKEVKNTEAFF	-	TRBV3-1/TRBV3-2	-	TRBJ1-1
TGTGCCAGCAGCTCCGGGACAGGAGAGTACGAGCAGTACTTC	CASSSGTGEYEQYF	TRBD1	TRBV6-5	-	TRBJ2-7
TGCGCCAGCAGTTCTGGGGCCTGGGAGCAGTACTTC	CASSSGAWEQYF	-	TRBV5-1	-	TRBJ2-7
TGTGCCAGCAGCCAAGACCACAGCGAAGGTTGGATGAACACTGAAGCTTTCTTT	CASSQDHSEGWMNTEAFF	-	TRBV3-1/TRBV3-2	-	TRBJ1-1
TGTGCCAGCAGCCTTCCGGGAGGGGTCAGCGAGCAGTACTTC	CASSLPGGVSEQYF	TRBD2	TRBV6-2/TRBV6-3	-	TRBJ2-7
TGTGCCAGCAGTTTATTGTCAGACTTCAACGAGCAGTACTTC	CASSLLSDFNEQYF	-	TRBV27	-	TRBJ2-7
TGCGCCAGCAGCTCCACACAGAACACTGAAGCTTTCTTT	CASSSTQNTEAFF	-	TRBV4-1	-	TRBJ1-1
TGTGCCTGGAGTCCCTCCCGGACTCATACCTACAATGAGCAGTTCTTC	CAWSPSRTHTYNEQFF	-	TRBV30	-	TRBJ2-1
TGTGCCAGCAGCTCTAACACAGATACGCAGTATTTT	CASSSNTDTQYF	-	TRBV5-8	-	TRBJ2-3
TGTGCCAGCAGCGTAGACCCTAGCGGGGGAGCTTATGAGCAGTTCTTC	CASSVDPSGGAYEQFF	TRBD2	TRBV9	many	TRBJ2-1
TGTGCCAGCAGAAGAGGTCAGCCCCAGCATTTT	CASRRGQPQHF	-	TRBV6-6	few	TRBJ1-5
TGCAGCGTTACGGGGGCGGGAGGAGATACGCAGTATTTT	CSVTGAGGDTQYF	TRBD2	TRBV29-1	few	TRBJ2-3
TGCGCCAGCAGCCAAGCAATCCCCCACGGACAAGGCGGGTTGACAGATACGCAGTATTTT	CASSQAIPHGQGGLTDTQYF	-	TRBV4-3	few	TRBJ2-3